These 10 T cell receptor beta chains share one sample of origin, sequenced in a study of cytomegalovirus exposure and HLA in healthy donors. Amplification used 60 Vbeta primers and 13 Jbeta primers. This table comes from immunoSEQ multiplex PCR, and its TCRdb copy is limited to in-frame clones, with some not included. The sample gives fewer than 150,000 clones, 73% of which show up once; over 13% is in the top ten. The sample comprised PBMCs. The receptors were sampled from a human donor in good health.

The gene calls are TRBV28 and TRBJ2-5; TRBD2 matches 10 bases. J gave up 1 base and V 5 bases, and 7 bases lay outside the gene matches. CDR1 is MDHEN and CDR2 is SYDVKM in the germline V gene. The CDR3 runs to 16 residues. CDR3 DNA sequence: TGTGCCAGCAGTACGCCTAGCGGGGGCCTCCAAGAGACCCAGTACTTC. Its protein product is CASSTPSGGLQETQYF.

The genes are TRBV10-3 and TRBJ2-3; 10 bases fit TRBD2. The V gene's germline CDR1 is ENHRY and CDR2 SYGVKD. J was trimmed by 6 bases and V by 10 bases; bases with no gene match: 7. The length of the CDR3 is 13 residues. CDR3 nucleotide sequence: TGTGCCACCTATCCTAGCGGGGGTGATACGCAGTATTTT. It encodes CATYPSGGDTQYF.

The chain recombines TRBV19 with TRBJ1-1; D is possibly TRBD1 (5 bases). Trimming removed 7 bases from V and 2 bases from J, with 11 bases in between. CDR1 and CDR2 (germline): LNHDA, SQIVND (reference sequence). This CDR3 is built from 13 residues. As DNA, the CDR3 is TGTGCCAGTAATCCGGGGGGTAACACTGAAGCTTTCTTT. This codes for CASNPGGNTEAFF.

This chain joins TRBV7-9 and TRBJ2-7; D may be TRBD2 (6 bases). Germline CDR1 reads SEHNR; CDR2 reads FQNEAQ (reference sequence). Trimming cost V 4 bases and J 0 bases, with 13 bases left between them. CDR3 length equals 15 residues. In DNA form, the CDR3 reads TGTGCCAGCAGCTCCGGGAGATCTCTCTCCTACGAGCAGTACTTC. It translates to CASSSGRSLSYEQYF.

The chain joins TRBV6-5 to TRBJ1-5, with 7 bases fitting TRBD1. In germline, CDR1 is MNHEY, CDR2 SVGAGI. The CDR3 spans 15 residues. J gave up 2 bases and V 5 bases, and 6 bases lay outside the gene matches. In DNA, the CDR3 is TGTGCCAGCAGTCGCACAGGGGCGGGCAATCAGCCCCAGCATTTT. Translating it yields CASSRTGAGNQPQHF.

The rearrangement links TRBV28 to TRBJ2-2; TRBD2 matches 12 bases. The trim removed 3 bases at V and 1 base at J, leaving 3 bases unmatched. CDR1 is MDHEN and CDR2 is SYDVKM in the germline V gene. The CDR3 totals 17 residues. The CDR3 coding sequence is TGTGCCAGCAGTTTTCCTAGCGGGGGGGAGAACACCGGGGAGCTGTTTTTT. Translation: CASSFPSGGENTGELFF.

This chain links TRBV30 with TRBJ2-3; D call uncertain. Germline V lookup: CDR1 GTSNPN, CDR2 SVGIG (reference sequence). The V gene lost 4 bases and the J gene lost 6 bases, with 8 bases spanning the gap. The CDR3 spans 11 residues. CDR3 nucleotides: TGTGCCTGGACCCACGGGGATACGCAGTATTTT. Protein sequence: CAWTHGDTQYF.

V and J are TRBV2 and TRBJ1-5; 10 nucleotides align to TRBD1. This CDR3 contains 15 residues. CDR1 is SNHLY and CDR2 is FYNNEI in the germline V gene. The J segment lost 4 bases and the V segment lost 2 bases, leaving 2 bases of the junction unmatched. For the CDR3, the DNA is TGTGCCAGCAGTGAAAGGACAGGGGGTAATCAGCCCCAGCATTTT. This codes for CASSERTGGNQPQHF.

V gene TRBV10-1 combines with J gene TRBJ2-7, with D possibly TRBD1 on 5 matching bases. Per the germline V gene, CDR1 is WNHNN and CDR2 is SYGVQD (reference sequence). The V end lost 0 bases, the J end lost 4 bases, and 7 bases lay between the germline ends. This CDR3 comprises 13 residues. In DNA, the CDR3 is TGCGCCAGCAGTGAGTCAAGGGGATACGAGCAGTACTTC. Its protein is CASSESRGYEQYF.

This clone was detected only once. The chain has TRBV14 and TRBJ1-1; 9 bases match TRBD1. Per germline, CDR1 SGHDN and CDR2 FVKESK. This CDR3 region has 17 residues. V lost 0 bases, J lost 1 base, and 6 bases stayed unmatched. The DNA of the CDR3 is TGTGCCAGCAGCCAAGATATCACAGGGGGCCAGAACACTGAAGCTTTCTTT. Encoded protein: CASSQDITGGQNTEAFF.